These 13 T cell receptor beta chains share one sample of origin, sequenced in a study of blood T cell repertoires in COVID-19. TCRdb's copy holds only in-frame clones and misses some; the assay was immunoSEQ multiplex PCR. The sample lists hundreds of thousands of clones, roughly 86% occurring once. Sequenced sample: PBMCs or T cells enriched from blood (not recorded which). All receptors derive from a woman between 35 and 50 years old with acute COVID-19.

The V gene is TRBV6-5, the J gene TRBJ1-2; TRBD1 aligns across 8 bases. The germline V gene encodes CDR1 MNHEY and CDR2 SVGAGI. CDR3 length: 15 residues. Losses at the gene ends were 0 bases for V and 3 bases for J; bases not matched to a gene: 3. This chain's CDR3 is CASSYSIRGHYGYTF. For the CDR3, the DNA is TGTGCCAGCAGTTACTCGATCAGGGGGCACTATGGCTACACCTTC.

The genes are TRBV19 and TRBJ1-2, with D perhaps TRBD1 (6 bases). The CDR3 is 13 residues long. Trimming took off 6 bases at V and 1 base at J, with 9 bases between the two ends. Germline values: CDR1 LNHDA, CDR2 SQIVND (reference sequence). This CDR3 is CASRLDSNYGYTF. CDR3 DNA sequence: TGTGCCAGTAGACTGGACAGTAACTATGGCTACACCTTC.

V is TRBV25-1 and J is TRBJ2-5; 9 bases align to TRBD1. The CDR3 has 16 amino acids. Unmatched junction bases numbered 9, after V lost 3 bases and J lost 4 bases. Germline V gene sequence: CDR1 MGHDK, CDR2 SYGVNS. As DNA, the CDR3 is TGTGCCAGCAGTGAGGCCGGGACAGGGCGAGTAGAGACCCAGTACTTC. Encoded protein: CASSEAGTGRVETQYF. The full variable domain, with the rest looked up from reference TRBV25-1 and TRBJ2-5, is EADIYQTPRYLVIGTGKKITLECSQTMGHDKMYWYQQDPGMELHLIHYSYGVNSTEKGDLSSESTVSRIRTEHFPLTLESARPSHTSQYLCASSEAGTGRVETQYFGPGTRLLVL.

V usage is TRBV28 and J usage is TRBJ1-4; 8 bases match TRBD1. This CDR3 region has 14 residues. V lost 5 bases to trimming and J lost 6 bases; unmatched junction nucleotides: 5. Germline CDR1 MDHEN, CDR2 SYDVKM. The CDR3 loop reads CASSRGQGDEKLFF. The CDR3 DNA reads TGTGCCAGCAGTCGCGGACAGGGCGATGAAAAACTGTTTTTT. Full variable domain (missing parts from reference TRBV28 and TRBJ1-4): DVKVTQSSRYLVKRTGEKVFLECVQDMDHENMFWYRQDPGLGLRLIYFSYDVKMKEKGDIPEGYSVSREKKERFSLILESASTNQTSMYLCASSRGQGDEKLFFGSGTQLSVL.

The chain links TRBV28 to TRBJ2-1; 14 bases are a match to TRBD2. The CDR3 has 16 residues. Trimming at V came to 6 bases and at J to 9 bases, leaving 10 bases not matched to a gene. The germline CDR1 and CDR2 sequences are MDHEN and SYDVKM. The CDR3 coding sequence is TGTGCCAGCAGATCCCCTGGACTAGCGGGAGGTACTGAGCAGTTCTTC. Amino acid sequence: CASRSPGLAGGTEQFF.

This sequence joins TRBV27 and TRBJ2-1, with TRBD1 matching 7 bases. The CDR3 extends over 13 amino acids. V trimming: 3 bases; J trimming: 10 bases; junction bases outside the gene matches: 6. Germline V lookup: CDR1 MNHEY, CDR2 SMNVEV (reference sequence). CDR3 bases: TGTGCCAGCAGTTTGAAGGGGGCTCGAGAGCAGTTCTTC. It encodes CASSLKGAREQFF.

The CDR3 loop reads CASSLGGQPYEQYF. The CDR3 nucleotides are TGTGCCAGCAGTTTAGGGGGACAGCCTTACGAGCAGTACTTC. This rearrangement joins TRBV27 to TRBJ2-7; 7 bases are shared with TRBD1. The CDR3 spans 14 residues. Trimming took 2 bases from V and 4 from J; bases not matched to a gene: 5. Germline assignment: CDR1 MNHEY and CDR2 SMNVEV (reference sequence).

The chain is built from TRBV7-8 and TRBJ2-3; 11 nucleotides line up with TRBD2. The germline V gene has CDR1 SGHVS and CDR2 FQNEAQ. V lost 1 base and J lost 5; bases outside the gene matches: 5. The CDR3 runs to 16 residues. The CDR3 spells CASSLGSGRARDTQYF. The CDR3 bases are TGTGCCAGCAGCTTAGGTAGCGGGAGGGCCAGAGATACGCAGTATTTT.

This clone appeared a single time. The V call is TRBV4-2, the J call TRBJ2-1; 14 nucleotides match TRBD2. The CDR3 loop spans 18 amino acids. The junction had 5 bases not matched to a gene; V was cut back by 4 bases and J by 0 bases. Germline CDR1 and CDR2: LGHNA and YNFKEQ. The CDR3 reads CASSRPGLAGVSYNEQFF. CDR3 coding DNA: TGTGCCAGCAGCCGACCGGGACTAGCGGGAGTCTCCTACAATGAGCAGTTCTTC.

Only one count was recorded for this clone. The genes are TRBV2 and TRBJ1-5; 7 bases match TRBD1. The CDR3 spans 14 residues. The trim removed 2 bases at V and 5 bases at J, leaving 3 bases unmatched. Germline CDR1 SNHLY, CDR2 FYNNEI. The CDR3 sequence is CASSELTGDQPQHF. Written as DNA, the CDR3 is TGTGCCAGCAGTGAATTAACAGGGGATCAGCCCCAGCATTTT.

Only a few counts were recorded for this clone. This chain connects TRBV5-6 to TRBJ1-5; weak D call: TRBD1 (6 bases). V was cut by 4 bases and J by 9 bases, with 17 bases left in between. There are 14 residues in the CDR3. Germline CDR1 SGHDT, CDR2 YYEEEE. The chain's CDR3 is CASSHWWGQGPQHF. The CDR3 DNA reads TGTGCCAGCAGCCATTGGTGGGGACAAGGGCCCCAGCATTTT. Supplemented by reference TRBV5-6 and TRBJ1-5, the full variable domain reads DAGVTQSPTHLIKTRGQQVTLRCSPKSGHDTVSWYQQALGQGPQFIFQYYEEEERQRGNFPDRFSGHQFPNYSSELNVNALLLGDSALYLCASSHWWGQGPQHFGDGTRLSIL.

In regard to this clone: This sample also contains other DNA sequences that code for the same CDR3. V is TRBV24-1 and J is TRBJ1-5; the match to TRBD1 covers 7 bases. The CDR3 loop spans 14 amino acids. CDR1 is KGHDR and CDR2 is SFDVKD in the germline V gene. J was trimmed by 4 bases and V by 5 bases; bases with no gene match: 4. This CDR3 is CATSGQGGNQPQHF. The CDR3 DNA is TGTGCCACCAGTGGACAGGGAGGAAATCAGCCCCAGCATTTT.

This chain uses TRBV5-6 with TRBJ2-7; a possible D gene is TRBD1 (6 bases). Germline CDR1 and CDR2: SGHDT and YYEEEE. The V end lost 1 base, the J end lost 3 bases, and 14 bases lay between the germline ends. The length of the CDR3 is 15 residues. The CDR3 sequence: CASSLWAGAVYEQYF. Written as DNA, the CDR3 is TGTGCCAGCAGCTTGTGGGCAGGGGCGGTCTACGAGCAGTACTTC. Full variable domain (missing parts from reference TRBV5-6 and TRBJ2-7): DAGVTQSPTHLIKTRGQQVTLRCSPKSGHDTVSWYQQALGQGPQFIFQYYEEEERQRGNFPDRFSGHQFPNYSSELNVNALLLGDSALYLCASSLWAGAVYEQYFGPGTRLTVT.